This entry lists 15 T cell receptor beta chains sequenced from one sample in a study of blood T cells in healthy people across ages. A sample-barcoded 5' primer and a J-beta primer mix were used in a second PCR of about 7 to 12 cycles. TCRdb reanalysed the 5' RACE reads using MiXCR and keeps one entry per CDR3 protein. This table has 900,000 to 950,000 distinct CDR3 sequences, just under 30% appearing once. These data are also associated with another study on T cells of mothers and their children.

Sample: blood. The receptor set was obtained from a woman aged 40 to 55 in good health.

The rearrangement links TRBV6-5 to TRBJ2-1; no definite D call. This CDR3 region has 13 residues. The V gene's germline CDR1 is MNHEY and CDR2 SVGAGI. Trimming stripped 2 bases from V and 9 bases from J, with 11 bases between. CDR3 nucleotides: TGTGCCAGCAGTTACGGACGGCCTCTTGAGCAGTTCTTC. It encodes CASSYGRPLEQFF.

This clonotype was observed a handful of times. The chain uses TRBV29-1 and TRBJ1-1; D is unresolved. Germline V lookup: CDR1 SQVTM, CDR2 ANQGSEA. V was cut by 4 bases and J by 0 bases, with 6 bases left in between. The CDR3 consists of 12 residues. The chain's CDR3 is CSVAPVNTEAFF. The CDR3 DNA is TGCAGCGTTGCCCCAGTGAACACTGAAGCTTTCTTT.

This chain joins TRBV28 and TRBJ2-5; D might be TRBD1 (6 bases). The DNA end favors TRBJ2-7, so the J call may be wrong. The CDR3 totals 14 residues. The germline V gene has CDR1 MDHEN and CDR2 SYDVKM. CDR3 residues: CASSNFRGSGEQYF. The CDR3 coding sequence is TGTGCCAGCAGCAACTTCAGGGGATCGGGCGAGCAGTACTTC.

The sample holds many counts of this clonotype. This chain joins TRBV5-6 and TRBJ1-2; D unresolved. CDR1 and CDR2 from the germline V gene are SGHDT and YYEEEE. V shed 0 bases and J shed 8 bases, with 11 bases lying between them. The CDR3 is 13 residues long. CDR3 in amino acids: CASSLGPPGGYTF. The CDR3 coding sequence is TGTGCCAGCAGCTTGGGGCCCCCTGGGGGCTACACCTTC.

In this sample, this clonotype turned up many times. V gene TRBV24-1 combines with J gene TRBJ1-4; 8 nucleotides line up with TRBD1. Per germline, CDR1 KGHDR and CDR2 SFDVKD. With V trimmed by 4 bases and J by 4 bases, 4 bases remained unmatched. CDR3 size: 15 residues. DNA of the CDR3: TGTGCCACCAGTGACCCGACAGGGGATAATGAAAAACTGTTTTTT. Translating it yields CATSDPTGDNEKLFF.

This clonotype was counted ten times or more. The chain joins TRBV18 to TRBJ2-5, with 11 bases fitting TRBD1. V shed 6 bases and J 4 bases; nucleotides not matched to a gene: 7. CDR1 and CDR2 (germline): KGHSH, LQKENI. This CDR3 is built from 15 residues. Here the CDR3 DNA reads TGTGCCAGCTCCCCGGACAGGGGGCGCGGAGAGACCCAGTACTTC. Its protein product is CASSPDRGRGETQYF.

This clonotype was seen a few times. This clone may be a read error of a much larger clone one base away. The chain couples TRBV6-4 to TRBJ2-2, with D possibly being TRBD2 (5 bases). Germline assignment: CDR1 MRHNA and CDR2 SNTAGT. The CDR3 length is 14 residues. CDR3 amino acids: CASSEGLETGKLFF. CDR3 DNA: TGTGCCAGCAGTGAAGGGCTAGAAACCGGGAAGCTGTTTTTT.

Worth noting for this clonotype: Since a far larger clone is one base different, this is likely a read error. The CDR3 region is CASILDVGEQYF. CDR3 sequence (DNA): TGTGCCAGCATCTTAGACGTCGGCGAGCAGTACTTC. The rearrangement joins TRBV7-9 to TRBJ2-7; D gene ambiguous. Germline loops: CDR1 SEHNR, CDR2 FQNEAQ (reference sequence). The CDR3 length is 12 residues. Full variable domain (remainder filled in from reference TRBV7-9 and TRBJ2-7): DTGVSQNPRHKITKRGQNVTFRCDPISEHNRLYWYRQTLGQGPEFLTYFQNEAQLEKSRLLSDRFSAERPKGSFSTLEIQRTEQGDSAMYLCASILDVGEQYFGPGTRLTVT.

The table lists this clonotype with many counts. The chain employs TRBV6-2 or TRBV6-3 and TRBJ2-5; D is ambiguous. The CDR3 contains 14 residues. V dropped 2 bases and J dropped 4 bases, with 11 bases sitting between them. The germline V gene encodes CDR1 MNHEY and CDR2 SVGEGT. The chain's CDR3 is CASSYGTVSETQYF. CDR3 DNA: TGTGCCAGCAGTTACGGTACAGTGTCAGAGACCCAGTACTTC.

This clonotype showed up many times. The chain links TRBV12-3 or TRBV12-4 to TRBJ1-2; TRBD1 might be the D (6 bases). There are 14 residues in the CDR3. Trimming removed 6 bases from V and 6 bases from J, with 17 bases in between. DNA for the CDR3: TGTGCCAGCAGCAGGACAGTTTGGGGGCATGGCTACACCTTC. Its translation: CASSRTVWGHGYTF.

This clonotype was counted a few times. This chain uses TRBV7-9 with TRBJ2-5; perhaps TRBD2 as D (5 bases). The CDR3 has 15 residues. Germline lookup yields CDR1 SEHNR and CDR2 FQNEAQ (reference sequence). The V end lost 4 bases, the J end lost 1 base, and 13 bases lay between the germline ends. This CDR3 is CASSSELRGQETQYF. CDR3 nucleotide sequence: TGTGCCAGCAGCTCAGAGCTCCGGGGCCAAGAGACCCAGTACTTC.

This clonotype was found many times. The chain employs TRBV12-3 or TRBV12-4 and TRBJ1-4, with a possible D match to TRBD1 (6 bases). V was clipped by 5 bases and J by 8 bases, with 12 bases between them. There are 13 residues in the CDR3. CDR3: CASSLGTREKLFF. The DNA of the CDR3 is TGTGCCAGCAGTCTAGGGACAAGAGAAAAACTGTTTTTT.

The gene calls are TRBV3-1 and TRBJ2-5; D possibly corresponds to TRBD1 (5 bases). CDR1 and CDR2 from the germline V gene are LGHDT and YNNKEL (reference sequence). V was shortened by 5 bases and J by 4 bases, with 11 bases between the two germline ends. This CDR3 has 13 amino acids. The CDR3: CASSKRGPETQYF. In DNA, the CDR3 is TGTGCCAGCAGCAAAAGGGGCCCAGAGACCCAGTACTTC.

There are many counts of this clonotype. The chain joins TRBV6-5 to TRBJ1-2; a weak D match, TRBD1 (5 bases). Germline V gives CDR1 MNHEY, CDR2 SVGAGI. This CDR3 is 16 amino acids long. The V end lost 6 bases, the J end lost 2 bases, and 19 bases lay between the germline ends. The CDR3 region is CASSSGGGGYNYGYTF. As DNA, the CDR3 is TGTGCCAGCAGCTCCGGGGGTGGGGGGTACAACTATGGCTACACCTTC.

This clonotype was found a few times. V and J are TRBV20-1 and TRBJ1-6; maybe TRBD1 (6 bases). CDR1 and CDR2 from the germline V gene are DFQATT and SNEGSKA (reference sequence). The CDR3 is made up of 14 amino acids. V lost 1 base to trimming and J lost 4 bases, with 8 bases between them. This CDR3 is CSARGQAYNSPLHF. CDR3 bases: TGCAGTGCTAGAGGACAGGCGTATAATTCACCCCTCCACTTT.